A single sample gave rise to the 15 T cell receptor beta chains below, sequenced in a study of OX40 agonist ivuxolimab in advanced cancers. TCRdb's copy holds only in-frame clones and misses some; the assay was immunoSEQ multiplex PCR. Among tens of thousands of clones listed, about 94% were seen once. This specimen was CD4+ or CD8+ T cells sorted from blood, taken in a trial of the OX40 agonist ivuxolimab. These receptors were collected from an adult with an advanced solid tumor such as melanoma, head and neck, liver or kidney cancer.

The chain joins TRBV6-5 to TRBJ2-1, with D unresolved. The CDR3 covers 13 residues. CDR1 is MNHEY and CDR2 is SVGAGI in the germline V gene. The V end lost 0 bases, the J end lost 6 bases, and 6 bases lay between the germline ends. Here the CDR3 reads CASSYSWGNEQFF. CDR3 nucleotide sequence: TGTGCCAGCAGTTACTCCTGGGGCAATGAGCAGTTCTTC.

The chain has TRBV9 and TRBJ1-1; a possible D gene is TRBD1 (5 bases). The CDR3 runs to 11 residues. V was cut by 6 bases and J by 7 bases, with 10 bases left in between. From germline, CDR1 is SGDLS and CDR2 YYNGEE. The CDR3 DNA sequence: TGTGCCAGCAACGATGGGGGTGAAGCTTTCTTT. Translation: CASNDGGEAFF.

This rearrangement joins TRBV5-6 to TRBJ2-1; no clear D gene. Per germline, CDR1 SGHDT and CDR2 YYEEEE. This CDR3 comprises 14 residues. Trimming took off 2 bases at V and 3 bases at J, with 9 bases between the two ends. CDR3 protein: CASSLLGFYNEQFF. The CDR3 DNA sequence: TGTGCCAGCAGCTTACTGGGGTTCTACAATGAGCAGTTCTTC.

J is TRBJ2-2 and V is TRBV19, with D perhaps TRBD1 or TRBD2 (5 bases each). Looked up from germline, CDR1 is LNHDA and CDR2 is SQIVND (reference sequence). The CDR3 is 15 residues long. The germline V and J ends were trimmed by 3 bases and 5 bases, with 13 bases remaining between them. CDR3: CASSIQGVVTGELFF. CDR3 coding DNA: TGTGCCAGTAGTATTCAGGGAGTAGTTACCGGGGAGCTGTTTTTT.

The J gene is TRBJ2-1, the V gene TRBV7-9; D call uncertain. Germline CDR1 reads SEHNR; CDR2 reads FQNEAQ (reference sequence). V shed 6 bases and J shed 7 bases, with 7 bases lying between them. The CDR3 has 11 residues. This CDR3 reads CASSTQNEQFF. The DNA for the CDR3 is TGTGCCAGCAGTACTCAGAATGAGCAGTTCTTC.

CDR3 bases: TGCGCCAGCAGCTTGGTCGGGACGATGGGCTCAAAGGCTTTCTTT. This encodes CASSLVGTMGSKAFF. The chain is built from TRBV5-1 and TRBJ1-1, with D maybe TRBD1 (5 bases). The germline V gene has CDR1 SGHRS and CDR2 YFSETQ. Between the trimmed V and J ends, which lost 0 bases and 11 bases, there was a span of 20 bases. The CDR3 is 15 amino acids.

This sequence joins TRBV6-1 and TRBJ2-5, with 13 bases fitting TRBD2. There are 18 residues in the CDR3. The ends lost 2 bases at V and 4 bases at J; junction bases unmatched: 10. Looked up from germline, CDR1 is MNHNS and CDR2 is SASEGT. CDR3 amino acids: CASSETPGLAGYGETQYF. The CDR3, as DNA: TGTGCCAGCAGTGAAACCCCGGGACTAGCGGGATATGGAGAGACCCAGTACTTC.

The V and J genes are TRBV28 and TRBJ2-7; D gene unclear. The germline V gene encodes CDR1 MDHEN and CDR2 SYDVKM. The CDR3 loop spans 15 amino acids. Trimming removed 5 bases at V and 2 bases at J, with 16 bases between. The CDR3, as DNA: TGTGCCAGCAGTCCACTGGATGAAGCCACCTACGAGCAGTACTTC. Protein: CASSPLDEATYEQYF.

CDR3 sequence (DNA): TGTGCCAGCAGCACTCCCTCGGACGGCTACGAGCAGTACTTC. It codes for CASSTPSDGYEQYF. V usage is TRBV28 and J usage is TRBJ2-7; D ambiguous. The germline gives CDR1 MDHEN, CDR2 SYDVKM. The V end was cut by 6 bases, the J end by 3 bases, with 15 bases between. CDR3 length equals 14 residues.

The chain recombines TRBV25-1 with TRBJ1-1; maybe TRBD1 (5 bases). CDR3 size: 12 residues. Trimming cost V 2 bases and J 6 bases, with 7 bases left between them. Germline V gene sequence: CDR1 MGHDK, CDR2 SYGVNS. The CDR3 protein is CASSEGGAEAFF. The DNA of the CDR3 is TGTGCCAGCAGTGAAGGGGGGGCTGAAGCTTTCTTT.

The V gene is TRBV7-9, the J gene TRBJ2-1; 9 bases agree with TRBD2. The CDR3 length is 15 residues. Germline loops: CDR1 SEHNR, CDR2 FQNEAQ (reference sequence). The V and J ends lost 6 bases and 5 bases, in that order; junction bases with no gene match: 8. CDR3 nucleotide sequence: TGTGCCAGCAGTTTGACTAGCGGCCCTAACAATGAGCAGTTCTTC. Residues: CASSLTSGPNNEQFF. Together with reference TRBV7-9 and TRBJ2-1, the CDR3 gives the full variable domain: DTGVSQNPRHKITKRGQNVTFRCDPISEHNRLYWYRQTLGQGPEFLTYFQNEAQLEKSRLLSDRFSAERPKGSFSTLEIQRTEQGDSAMYLCASSLTSGPNNEQFFGPGTRLTVL.

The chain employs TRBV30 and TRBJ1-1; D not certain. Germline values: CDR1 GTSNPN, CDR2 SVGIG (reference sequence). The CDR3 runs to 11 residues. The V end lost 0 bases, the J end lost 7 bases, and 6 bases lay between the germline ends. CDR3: CAWSVRGEAFF. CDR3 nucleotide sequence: TGTGCCTGGAGTGTCCGAGGTGAAGCTTTCTTT.

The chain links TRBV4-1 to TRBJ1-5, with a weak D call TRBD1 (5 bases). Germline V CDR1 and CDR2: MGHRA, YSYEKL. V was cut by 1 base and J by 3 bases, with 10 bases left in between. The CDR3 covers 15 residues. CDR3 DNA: TGCGCCAGCAGCCAAGGTCAGGGAATCAATCAGCCCCAGCATTTT. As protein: CASSQGQGINQPQHF.

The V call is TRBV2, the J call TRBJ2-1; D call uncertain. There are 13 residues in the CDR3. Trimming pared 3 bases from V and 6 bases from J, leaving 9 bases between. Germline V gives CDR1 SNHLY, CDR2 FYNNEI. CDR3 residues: CASSEFPRNEQFF. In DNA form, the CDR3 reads TGTGCCAGCAGTGAGTTCCCCCGCAATGAGCAGTTCTTC.

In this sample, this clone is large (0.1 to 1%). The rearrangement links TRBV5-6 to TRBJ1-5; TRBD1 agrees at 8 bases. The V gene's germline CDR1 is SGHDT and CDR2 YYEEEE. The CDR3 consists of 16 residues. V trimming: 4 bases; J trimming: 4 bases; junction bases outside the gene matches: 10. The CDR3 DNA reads TGTGCCAGCAGCGCATTGACAGGGGAGGGGAATCAGCCCCAGCATTTT. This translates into CASSALTGEGNQPQHF.